The present T cell receptor (beta chain) was sequenced within a study of blood T cell repertoires in COVID-19 (dated by TCRdb to about 2020). General notes on the study: Samples from collaborators originated in the United States, Italy and Spain and spanned both the acute and convalescent phases of COVID-19. The material from the prospective study consisted of cDNA or gDNA derived from T cells, B-cell-depleted T cells, or PBMCs. The dataset comprised deeply sampled blood TCRbeta repertoires from subjects exposed to, actively infected with, or recovered from COVID-19. A freely available public database, intended as a resource for researchers studying the immune response to SARS-CoV-2, is where the repertoires were released. Samples came from the ongoing ImmuneRACE study (first 160 participants) plus 1,254 subjects from 6 global collaborators. A de-identified subject ID, COVID-19 status, age in years and sex were almost always included in the sample metadata. Where available, HLA class I and class II types were taken from metadata supplied by the sample provider and were not determined by assay-based typing. On the study overall, not on this receptor specifically: The amount of clinical and demographic metadata varied by source and participant and was provided uncurated.

TCRbeta CDR3 regions were amplified from genomic DNA by means of the immunoSEQ Assay, a bias-controlled multiplex PCR. In the paper's pipeline: Within the assay, amplification of reference gene primers was used to estimate how many nucleated cells each sample contained. To quantify the absolute abundance of each unique TCRbeta CDR3 rearrangement, sequence reads were collapsed and filtered. For each sample, productive Simpson clonality was calculated by taking the square root of Simpson's diversity index across productive rearrangements. This immuneACCESS table, as held by TCRdb, lists in-frame sequences with V and J called but not all clones. Of the missing ones, under half trace to an unresolved V gene in checked studies; the others have no known cause. The DNA was the basis for D and trimming; V, J and clone size are from that table. This sample is represented by around 200,000 clones; approximately 91% of them were singletons. 0.95% to 1.3% of the sample is taken by the ten largest.

Each collaborating institution followed its own protocols to collect whole blood in K2EDTA tubes. For TCRbeta analysis, collaborators shipped samples in one of three forms: frozen whole blood, isolated PBMCs, or DNA extracted from either of those sample types. In its sample, this clone was seen a few times. Its antigen remains undetermined. Per-base quality was not reported, and no clone a single base away is much larger than it. V is pared back by 1 base and J by 2 bases, with 10 bases lying between the germline termini. CDR1 and CDR2, per the germline V gene (reference sequence), are SGHKS and YYEKEE. The CDR3 has 15 amino acids, counting the end cysteine and phenylalanine. The CDR3 DNA has 45 bases and is translated from base 1.

This sequence uses TRBV5-5 and TRBJ1-5, with the D gene too uncertain to name. This receptor was obtained from a man aged 25 to 40 with acute or convalescent COVID-19. The sequencing sample was made of peripheral blood. The nucleotide sequence is given as TGTGCCAGCAGCTTGACTTTACTAGGCAATCAGCCCCAGCATTTT. The resulting protein is CASSLTLLGNQPQHF.